Listed below are T cell receptor beta chains from one sample, sequenced in a study of T cell responses to AZD1222 COVID-19 vaccine. TCRdb keeps only in-frame clones here, not all; method: immunoSEQ multiplex PCR. The sample has about 75,000 clones; roughly 87% are singletons. This sample comprised peripheral blood, obtained 28 days after the second AZD1222 dose. All receptors derive from an adult who received the AZD1222 COVID-19 vaccine. Both conserved end residues are part of each CDR3. Fields, in order: J gene, V gene, clone size, D gene, CDR3 DNA, CDR3 protein. The D gene is left open where the match is weak. Not all rows give a size; the values are once, few, many and, for expanded clones, a class.

j_call: TRBJ2-1
v_call: TRBV7-8
clone_size: NA
d_call: NA
cdr3_nt: TGTGCCAGCAGCTTGGTACAGGACAATGAGCAGTTCTTC
cdr3_aa: CASSLVQDNEQFF

j_call: TRBJ1-1
v_call: TRBV15
clone_size: NA
d_call: NA
cdr3_nt: TGTGCCACCAGCAGGGAACAGGGAGATAGGAATGGAGCTTTCTTT
cdr3_aa: CATSREQGDRNGAFF

j_call: TRBJ2-7
v_call: TRBV6-2/TRBV6-3
clone_size: NA
d_call: TRBD2
cdr3_nt: TGTGCCAGCAGTTACTCGCGCGGGGGGGACTCCTACGAGCAGTACTTC
cdr3_aa: CASSYSRGGDSYEQYF

j_call: TRBJ1-2
v_call: TRBV5-4
clone_size: NA
d_call: TRBD1
cdr3_nt: TGTGCCAGCAGTTCGGGACAGGGGGCTTACTATGGCTACACCTTC
cdr3_aa: CASSSGQGAYYGYTF

j_call: TRBJ1-2
v_call: TRBV19
clone_size: once
d_call: NA
cdr3_nt: TGTGCCAGTAGTACCGCGCCCTTTGGCTACACCTTC
cdr3_aa: CASSTAPFGYTF

j_call: TRBJ1-2
v_call: TRBV14
clone_size: NA
d_call: NA
cdr3_nt: TGTGCCAGCAGCCAGGGAGTTAATGGCTACACCTTC
cdr3_aa: CASSQGVNGYTF

j_call: TRBJ1-4
v_call: TRBV25-1
clone_size: NA
d_call: TRBD1
cdr3_nt: TGTGCCAGCAGTACAGGGGTCCGTACCGAAAAACTGTTTTTT
cdr3_aa: CASSTGVRTEKLFF

j_call: TRBJ2-7
v_call: TRBV30
clone_size: NA
d_call: NA
cdr3_nt: TGTGCCTGGAGTGTAGGGGGGGCAAAGGAGCAGTACTTC
cdr3_aa: CAWSVGGAKEQYF

j_call: TRBJ1-4
v_call: TRBV18
clone_size: NA
d_call: NA
cdr3_nt: TGTGCCAGCTCACGGGATGAAAAACTGTTTTTT
cdr3_aa: CASSRDEKLFF

j_call: TRBJ1-2
v_call: TRBV2
clone_size: NA
d_call: NA
cdr3_nt: TGTGCCAGCAGTGAAGCGTCAGGCCCCTATGGCTACACCTTC
cdr3_aa: CASSEASGPYGYTF

j_call: TRBJ1-4
v_call: TRBV28
clone_size: NA
d_call: TRBD1
cdr3_nt: TGTGCCAGCAGTCTCGGGGGACAGGGAGAAAAACTGTTTTTT
cdr3_aa: CASSLGGQGEKLFF

j_call: TRBJ1-1
v_call: TRBV30
clone_size: NA
d_call: NA
cdr3_nt: TGTGCCTGGAAAACAACGACCACTGAAGCTTTCTTT
cdr3_aa: CAWKTTTTEAFF

j_call: TRBJ2-2
v_call: TRBV30
clone_size: NA
d_call: NA
cdr3_nt: TGTGCCTGGAAGACTTCAAACACCGGGGAGCTGTTTTTT
cdr3_aa: CAWKTSNTGELFF

j_call: TRBJ1-1
v_call: TRBV19
clone_size: NA
d_call: NA
cdr3_nt: TGTGCCAGTAGTATGAAGGCGAGCATGAACACTGAAGCTTTCTTT
cdr3_aa: CASSMKASMNTEAFF

j_call: TRBJ2-7
v_call: TRBV7-8
clone_size: NA
d_call: NA
cdr3_nt: TGTGCCAGCAGCTTATTTACCTACGAGCAGTACTTC
cdr3_aa: CASSLFTYEQYF

j_call: TRBJ1-2
v_call: TRBV9
clone_size: once
d_call: NA
cdr3_nt: TGTGCCAGCCAGGGAGATGGCTACACCTTC
cdr3_aa: CASQGDGYTF

j_call: TRBJ2-3
v_call: TRBV6-5
clone_size: NA
d_call: TRBD1
cdr3_nt: TGTGCCAGCAGCCAAGGGGGCCGCAGCACAGATACGCAGTATTTT
cdr3_aa: CASSQGGRSTDTQYF

j_call: TRBJ2-1
v_call: TRBV5-1
clone_size: NA
d_call: NA
cdr3_nt: TGCGCCAGCAGTCGGGGACTGGCTCTAAGAGCGGATGAGCAGTTCTTC
cdr3_aa: CASSRGLALRADEQFF